The next 17 T cell receptor beta chains were all read from a single sample in a study of blood T cell repertoires in COVID-19. The method was immunoSEQ multiplex PCR; TCRdb's version includes in-frame clones alone and lacks a portion of them. The repertoire has 95,000 or so clones, 60% to 85% of them found once; the top ten carry 15% to 20%. The sequencing input was peripheral blood. All receptors come from an elderly woman with active or convalescent COVID-19.

The CDR3 loop reads CASSSAGLSTDTQYF. DNA for the CDR3: TGTGCCAGCAGCTCCGCGGGCCTGAGCACAGATACGCAGTATTTT. The chain employs TRBV13 and TRBJ2-3; D might be TRBD2 (5 bases). This CDR3 contains 15 residues. Trimming took off 4 bases at V and 0 bases at J, with 11 bases between the two ends. Germline V gives CDR1 PRHDT, CDR2 FYEKMQ (reference sequence).

This sequence joins TRBV5-6 and TRBJ2-1; 8 positions match TRBD1. This CDR3 contains 13 residues. The germline CDR1 and CDR2 sequences are SGHDT and YYEEEE. The ends lost 4 bases at V and 11 bases at J; junction bases unmatched: 8. The CDR3 loop reads CASSPIRTGKQFF. The CDR3 region has the DNA TGTGCCAGCAGCCCAATAAGGACAGGGAAGCAGTTCTTC.

Comment on this clone: One junction end does not reproduce the germline sequence, and a read error may be involved. The J gene is TRBJ2-1, the V gene TRBV5-1; 9 bases line up with TRBD1. Germline V gene sequence: CDR1 SGHRS, CDR2 YFSETQ. This CDR3 has 14 residues. The CDR3, as DNA: TGTGCCAGCGCCGTAGGACAGGGGAGTGGTGAGCAGTTCTTC. Its translation: CASAVGQGSGEQFF.

CDR3 protein: CATTTGRNEQYF. DNA of the CDR3: TGTGCCACGACGACAGGGCGGAACGAGCAGTACTTC. The chain links TRBV21-1 to TRBJ2-7; TRBD1 was called by the table and not checked on the DNA. TRBV21-1 is a pseudogene locus. The CDR3 length is 12 residues.

The chain links TRBV10-1 to TRBJ1-5, with a possible D match to TRBD1 (5 bases). CDR3 length equals 13 residues. Trimming left V 4 bases short and J 7 bases short, with 11 bases between. Looked up from germline, CDR1 is WNHNN and CDR2 is SYGVQD (reference sequence). The CDR3 loop reads CASSAGSGQPQHF. CDR3 sequence (DNA): TGCGCCAGCAGTGCAGGGTCCGGGCAGCCCCAGCATTTT.

This rearrangement joins TRBV5-1 to TRBJ2-3, with 10 bases identical to TRBD2. The CDR3 sequence is 17 residues long. CDR1 and CDR2 (germline): SGHRS, YFSETQ. V shed 2 bases and J 0 bases; nucleotides not matched to a gene: 6. The CDR3 coding sequence is TGCGCCAGCAGCTTCCTAGCGGGAGTAGTGAGCACAGATACGCAGTATTTT. Its translation: CASSFLAGVVSTDTQYF. Full variable domain (remainder filled in from reference TRBV5-1 and TRBJ2-3): KAGVTQTPRYLIKTRGQQVTLSCSPISGHRSVSWYQQTPGQGLQFLFEYFSETQRNKGNFPGRFSGRQFSNSRSEMNVSTLELGDSALYLCASSFLAGVVSTDTQYFGPGTRLTVL.

The chain combines TRBV9 with TRBJ2-1; 7 positions match TRBD1. V shed 3 bases, J shed 4 bases, and the junction held 7 bases outside the gene matches. There are 15 residues in the CDR3. Germline CDR1 and CDR2: SGDLS and YYNGEE. CDR3 DNA sequence: TGTGCCAGCAGCGACGGGACAGTCCTTTACAATGAGCAGTTCTTC. As protein: CASSDGTVLYNEQFF.

The CDR3 reads CARQASDYGYTF. Here the CDR3 DNA reads TGTGCCAGACAGGCCTCAGACTATGGCTACACCTTC. The genes are TRBV2 and TRBJ1-2, with TRBD1 as a possible D gene (5 bases). V lost 9 bases to trimming and J lost 3 bases, with 11 bases between them. Germline V gene lookup returns CDR1 SNHLY and CDR2 FYNNEI. The CDR3 is 12 residues long.

The chain links TRBV5-4 to TRBJ2-7; D might be TRBD1 (5 bases). Trimming removed 3 bases at V and 0 bases at J, with 10 bases between. CDR1 is SGHNT and CDR2 is YYREEE in the germline V gene (reference sequence). This CDR3 comprises 14 residues. The CDR3 bases are TGTGCCAGCAGCTCTCAGGGTCCCTCCTACGAGCAGTACTTC. Protein product: CASSSQGPSYEQYF. Based on the CDR3 plus reference TRBV5-4 and TRBJ2-7, the full variable domain is ETGVTQSPTHLIKTRGQQVTLRCSSQSGHNTVSWYQQALGQGPQFIFQYYREEENGRGNFPPRFSGLQFPNYSSELNVNALELDDSALYLCASSSQGPSYEQYFGPGTRLTVT.

The rearrangement uses TRBV27 and TRBJ2-7, with 8 bases identical to TRBD2. The ends lost 3 bases at V and 2 bases at J; junction bases unmatched: 6. Per the germline V gene, CDR1 is MNHEY and CDR2 is SMNVEV (reference sequence). There are 15 residues in the CDR3. CDR3 amino acids: CASSFYGRETYEQYF. Written as DNA, the CDR3 is TGTGCCAGCAGTTTCTACGGGAGGGAAACCTACGAGCAGTACTTC.

This chain joins TRBV7-2 and TRBJ1-3, with D hard to call. Germline CDR1 reads SGHTA; CDR2 reads FQGNSA. CDR3 length equals 15 residues. With 1 base removed from V and 2 bases from J, the gap between germline ends came to 9 bases. DNA of the CDR3: TGTGCCAGCAGCTTAGGTATTTTCCCTGGAAACACCATATATTTT. Protein: CASSLGIFPGNTIYF.

In its sample, this clone was seen once. This rearrangement joins TRBV5-5 to TRBJ2-7; 10 bases match TRBD1. The germline CDR1 and CDR2 sequences are SGHKS and YYEKEE (reference sequence). J was trimmed by 6 bases and V by 4 bases; bases with no gene match: 7. The CDR3 runs 14 residues. The CDR3 DNA is TGTGCCAGCAGCCCCAGGACAGGGGGTAGCGAGCAGTACTTC. Residues: CASSPRTGGSEQYF. The full variable domain, in which reference TRBV5-5 and TRBJ2-7 provide the parts outside the CDR3, is DAGVTQSPTHLIKTRGQQVTLRCSPISGHKSVSWYQQVLGQGPQFIFQYYEKEERGRGNFPDRFSARQFPNYSSELNVNALLLGDSALYLCASSPRTGGSEQYFGPGTRLTVT.

This clone was recorded a few times. This chain links TRBV7-9 with TRBJ2-5; 14 nucleotides match TRBD2. The CDR3 contains 17 residues. Germline V gene lookup returns CDR1 SEHNR and CDR2 FQNEAQ (reference sequence). V lost 5 bases, J lost 2 bases, and 7 bases stayed unmatched. CDR3 protein: CASSNPTSGRDQETQYF. The CDR3 DNA follows: TGTGCCAGCAGCAACCCGACTAGCGGGAGGGATCAAGAGACCCAGTACTTC. The full variable domain, rest sourced from reference TRBV7-9 and TRBJ2-5, is DTGVSQNPRHKITKRGQNVTFRCDPISEHNRLYWYRQTLGQGPEFLTYFQNEAQLEKSRLLSDRFSAERPKGSFSTLEIQRTEQGDSAMYLCASSNPTSGRDQETQYFGPGTRLLVL.

The CDR3 bases are TGTGCCAGCAGCTTAGGAGTCGGGCCGGGAGATCCCAACAATGAGCAGTTCTTC. As protein: CASSLGVGPGDPNNEQFF. This chain uses TRBV7-6 with TRBJ2-1, with D perhaps TRBD2 (6 bases). Trimming stripped 1 base from V and 5 bases from J, with 21 bases between. The CDR3 is 18 amino acids. CDR1 SGHVS and CDR2 FNYEAQ come from the germline V gene.

This clone was seen a handful of times. The CDR3 DNA is TGTGCCAGCAGCGATGATCCCGGGACTAGCGGGAGAGAGACCCAGTACTTC. Translating gives CASSDDPGTSGRETQYF. The chain is built from TRBV7-8 and TRBJ2-5; 14 bases are a match to TRBD2. CDR3 length: 17 amino acids. Looked up from germline, CDR1 is SGHVS and CDR2 is FQNEAQ. J lost 4 bases, V lost 5 bases, and 9 bases had no gene match.

The rearrangement joins TRBV11-2 to TRBJ1-2; D gene unclear. With 1 base removed from V and 6 bases from J, the gap between germline ends came to 18 bases. The length of the CDR3 is 16 residues. Germline-derived CDR1 and CDR2 are SGHAT and FQNNGV. The DNA of the CDR3 is TGTGCCAGCAGCTTAGTGAGGCGGCCAGACGGGGATGGCTACACCTTC. Amino acid sequence: CASSLVRRPDGDGYTF.

This chain uses TRBV7-8 with TRBJ2-5; D remains ambiguous. Trimming pared 1 base from V and 4 bases from J, leaving 13 bases between. The CDR3 loop spans 15 amino acids. From germline, CDR1 is SGHVS and CDR2 FQNEAQ. DNA of the CDR3: TGTGCCAGCAGCTTAGGAAGAGGCCCCGCAGAGACCCAGTACTTC. As protein: CASSLGRGPAETQYF. Full variable domain (outside the CDR3, taken from reference TRBV7-8 and TRBJ2-5): GAGVSQSPRYKVAKRGQDVALRCDPISGHVSLFWYQQALGQGPEFLTYFQNEAQLDKSGLPSDRFFAERPEGSVSTLKIQRTQQEDSAVYLCASSLGRGPAETQYFGPGTRLLVL.